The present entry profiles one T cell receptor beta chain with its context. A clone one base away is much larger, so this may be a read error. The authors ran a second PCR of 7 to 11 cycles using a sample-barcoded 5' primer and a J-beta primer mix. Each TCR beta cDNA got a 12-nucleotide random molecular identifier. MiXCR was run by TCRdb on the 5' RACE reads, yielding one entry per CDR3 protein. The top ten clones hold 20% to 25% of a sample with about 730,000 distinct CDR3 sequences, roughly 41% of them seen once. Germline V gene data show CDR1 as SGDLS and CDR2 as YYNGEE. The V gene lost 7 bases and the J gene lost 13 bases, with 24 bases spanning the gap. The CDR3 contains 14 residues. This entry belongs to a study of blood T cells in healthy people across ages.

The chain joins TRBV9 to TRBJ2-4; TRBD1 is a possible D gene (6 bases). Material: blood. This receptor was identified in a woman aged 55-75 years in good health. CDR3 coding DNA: TGTGCCAGCGGCGCGGACAGTGGCTCGTCGGAGCAGTACTTC. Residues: CASGADSGSSEQYF.